This T cell receptor beta chain was observed in a study of tumor-infiltrating lymphocytes in primary liver carcinoma. Blood RNA was derived from unsorted whole blood, and germline DNA was extracted too. It was before surgery that about 3.7 milliliters of peripheral blood were collected. Germline V gene sequence: CDR1 LGHNT, CDR2 FRNRAP. The CDR3 length is 17 residues. V shed 4 bases, J shed 6 bases, and the junction held 15 bases outside the gene matches. TCR beta cDNA was made from 400 to 500 ng total RNA with a constant-region primer. A slightly modified ARM-PCR protocol with three nested multiplex PCR rounds produced these TCR beta libraries. Running around 9 cycles apiece, the first two PCR rounds relied on TRBV1-TRBV30 forward primers together with a C-beta reverse primer. TCRdb re-called the multiplex PCR reads through MiXCR, storing one row per CDR3 protein. This repertoire shows some 320,000 distinct CDR3 sequences, about 62% found once; its top ten account for 9% to 10%.

Study outcomes and limitations: Relative to tumor region pairs, the tumor-adjacent and tumor-blood pairs showed overlap that was lower. The bulk unsorted samples meant that CD4+ and CD8+ repertoires went uncompared.

Note on this clonotype: Its antigen is still unknown.

The sequence was collected from a middle-aged man with primary liver carcinoma and hepatitis B virus infection. The source material was peripheral blood. The genes are TRBV12-5 and TRBJ2-1; 7 bases map to TRBD2. CDR3 loop: CASGSAVGGGPPNEQFF. Here the CDR3 DNA reads TGTGCTAGTGGTTCGGCAGTCGGGGGAGGGCCCCCCAATGAGCAGTTCTTC.